Listed below are T cell receptor beta chains from one sample, sequenced in a study of CD8 T cells in Susac syndrome. One entry per CDR3 protein results from TCRdb running MiXCR on the immunoSEQ multiplex PCR reads. The sample includes about 180,000 distinct CDR3 sequences, roughly 94% of them seen just once. Sequenced sample: CD4+ T cells from PBMCs. These receptor sequences come from a human donor with Susac syndrome. Each CDR3 is given with its conserved first and last residue. Fields, in order: J gene, D gene, clone size, V gene, CDR3 DNA, CDR3 protein. D genes are given only for firm matches. Clone size is given for some rows only: seen once, a few or many times, or a class if the clone is expanded.

TRBJ1-1 NA few TRBV3-1 TGTGCCAGCAGCCAGACAGGCGGCAACACTGAAGCTTTCTTT CASSQTGGNTEAFF
TRBJ1-1 TRBD1 NA TRBV19 TGTGCCAGTAGGACTGGGACAGGGATCGGGAAAGCTTTCTTT CASRTGTGIGKAFF
TRBJ2-5 NA NA TRBV25-1 TGTGCCAGCAGCGGCGGAGCAGAGACCCAGTACTTC CASSGGAETQYF
TRBJ2-1 NA NA TRBV7-9 TGTGCCAGCAGCTTCGGCGTTAGCTCCTACAATGAGCAGTTCTTC CASSFGVSSYNEQFF
TRBJ1-4 NA NA TRBV20-1 TGCAGTGCTAGAGCGGGGGGGAGTAATGAAAAACTGTTTTTT CSARAGGSNEKLFF
TRBJ1-2 NA once TRBV20-1 TGCAGTGCTAGAGATACAGGGAGGTACTATGGCTACACCTTC CSARDTGRYYGYTF
TRBJ2-7 NA few TRBV9 TGTGCCAGCAGCACCCAACTAGAGAACGAGCAGTACTTC CASSTQLENEQYF
TRBJ2-3 NA NA TRBV20-1 TGCAGTGCTAGGGGACCCCAGGGGAGCACAGATACGCAGTATTTT CSARGPQGSTDTQYF
TRBJ2-1 NA NA TRBV4-1 TGCGCCAGCAGCCAAGATGAAGGGACTCACTACAATGAGCAGTTCTTC CASSQDEGTHYNEQFF
TRBJ2-5 TRBD2 NA TRBV9 TGTGCCAGCAGCGCCGGCGGGGGGTCACCCCAAGAGACCCAGTACTTC CASSAGGGSPQETQYF
TRBJ1-6 NA NA TRBV7-6 TGTGCCAGCAGCTTCGAACAGGGTAACAATTCACCCCTCCACTTT CASSFEQGNNSPLHF
TRBJ1-6 NA NA TRBV7-9 TGTGCCAGCAGTGACCGCTCCGGACCACAAGATAATTCACCCCTCCACTTT CASSDRSGPQDNSPLHF
TRBJ2-3 TRBD1 NA TRBV27 TGTGCCAGCAGGCGTCACAGGGGATCAGATACGCAGTATTTT CASRRHRGSDTQYF
TRBJ2-1 TRBD1 once TRBV12-3/TRBV12-4 TGTGCCAGCAGACAGGGGAACTACAATGAGCAGTTCTTC CASRQGNYNEQFF
TRBJ2-1 TRBD1 NA TRBV28 TGTGCCAGCAGTTCAACAGGGGGCGCCTACAATGAGCAGTTCTTC CASSSTGGAYNEQFF
TRBJ2-5 TRBD2 NA TRBV4-2 TGTGCCAGCAGCCAAGACGCTAGCGGGGGGGGAAAGACCCAGTACTTC CASSQDASGGGKTQYF
TRBJ2-5 NA NA TRBV4-1 TGCGCCAGCAGCGCCGGGACTTACTCAAAGGGGGAGACCCAGTACTTC CASSAGTYSKGETQYF
TRBJ1-2 NA NA TRBV4-1 TGCGCCAGCAGCCAAGTAGCAGGAGAGAACTATGGCTACACCTTC CASSQVAGENYGYTF
TRBJ2-3 TRBD2 NA TRBV28 TGTGCCAGCAGTTTATGGGGGACTAGCGGGGGTACTAGCACAGATACGCAGTATTTT CASSLWGTSGGTSTDTQYF
TRBJ2-5 TRBD1 NA TRBV18 TGTGCCAGCTCACCGACGGGACAGGGGGCTGAGACCCAGTACTTC CASSPTGQGAETQYF
TRBJ2-5 TRBD2 NA TRBV3-1 TGTGCCAGCAGCCCGTCGGGGCTAGCGGGGTACCAAGAGACCCAGTACTTC CASSPSGLAGYQETQYF
TRBJ2-1 TRBD1 NA TRBV7-3 TGTGCCAGCAGCTCCCGGGACAGGGGATACAATGAGCAGTTCTTC CASSSRDRGYNEQFF
TRBJ2-6 TRBD1 once TRBV29-1 TGCAGCTCTCTGAGGGGGCTGGGCTCTGGGGCCAACGTCCTGACTTTC CSSLRGLGSGANVLTF
TRBJ1-1 NA NA TRBV7-2 TGTGCCAGCAGCAAAACGGGGCGAGGGGACACTGAAGCTTTCTTT CASSKTGRGDTEAFF
TRBJ1-2 NA once TRBV20-1 TGCAGTGCTAGAGATACCCAGACCCGCTATGGCTACACCTTC CSARDTQTRYGYTF